The 23 T cell receptor beta chains listed next were all sequenced from one sample in a study of CD8 T cells in Susac syndrome (dated by TCRdb to about 2019). The receptor library was made with the immunoSEQ multiplex PCR assay. RNA was extracted using the RNeasy kit, and roughly 0.5 to 1 ug of the RNA was reverse transcribed with random hexamers. TCRdb handled the public reads itself, with Q25 trimming in fastp and clone calling in MiXCR, and kept productive beta chains. Every entry covers one CDR3 protein and lists the most common genes and DNA from its rows. This sample comprises roughly 200,000 distinct CDR3 sequences, approximately 96% of them detected only once. 0.093% of the sample is in the top ten clones. The sequenced material came from CD4+ T cells from PBMCs. The receptor set was obtained from a human donor with multiple sclerosis.

The CDR3 is CAWSVRGANNQPQHF. The DNA for the CDR3 is TGTGCCTGGAGTGTAAGAGGGGCGAACAATCAGCCCCAGCATTTT. The chain employs TRBV30 and TRBJ1-5; maybe TRBD1 (5 bases). Germline V gene data show CDR1 as GTSNPN and CDR2 as SVGIG (reference sequence). V gave up 0 bases and J gave up 3 bases, with 12 bases separating them. This CDR3 contains 15 residues.

The J gene is TRBJ2-5, the V gene TRBV2, with 13 nucleotides matching TRBD2. V lost 6 bases and J lost 1; bases outside the gene matches: 5. CDR3 length: 16 amino acids. CDR1 is SNHLY, CDR2 FYNNEI, per germline. CDR3 coding DNA: TGTGCCAGCAGGGAACGACTAGCGGGGGGCCAAGAGACCCAGTACTTC. Protein product: CASRERLAGGQETQYF.

The V and J genes are TRBV2 and TRBJ2-5; weak D call: TRBD1 (6 bases). Trimming stripped 0 bases from V and 2 bases from J, with 19 bases between. The germline CDR1 and CDR2 sequences are SNHLY and FYNNEI. The CDR3 is made up of 18 amino acids. CDR3 DNA: TGTGCCAGCAGTGAAGCGCTTCCAGGGGCAATGAGGCAAGAGACCCAGTACTTC. Translation: CASSEALPGAMRQETQYF.

This clonotype was counted between two and nine times. This chain links TRBV3-1 with TRBJ1-1; tentatively, D is TRBD1 (6 bases). There are 13 residues in the CDR3. Deletions cut 6 bases from V and 5 bases from J, with 13 bases between. From germline, CDR1 is LGHDT and CDR2 YNNKEL (reference sequence). CDR3 coding DNA: TGTGCCAGCAGTCCCCGGGGGCGAACTGAAGCTTTCTTT. Encoded protein: CASSPRGRTEAFF. The whole variable domain, filled in from reference TRBV3-1 and TRBJ1-1, reads DTAVSQTPKYLVTQMGNDKSIKCEQNLGHDTMYWYKQDSKKFLKIMFSYNNKELIINETVPNRFSPKSPDKAHLNLHINSLELGDSAVYFCASSPRGRTEAFFGQGTRLTVV.

This sequence joins TRBV27 and TRBJ1-5; 7 nucleotides agree with TRBD1. Germline trimming cut 6 bases from V and 6 bases from J; bases unmatched to any gene: 17. CDR3 size: 17 residues. Germline assignment: CDR1 MNHEY and CDR2 SMNVEV (reference sequence). The CDR3: CASRKNSGGARGQPQHF. CDR3 nucleotide sequence: TGTGCCAGCAGAAAGAACTCAGGGGGGGCCCGGGGTCAGCCCCAGCATTTT.

The rearrangement joins TRBV24-1 to TRBJ2-1; 12 bases are shared with TRBD2. The junction had 7 bases not matched to a gene; V was cut back by 4 bases and J by 1 base. From germline, CDR1 is KGHDR and CDR2 SFDVKD. The length of the CDR3 is 18 residues. CDR3 in amino acids: CATSEGLAGGPSYNEQFF. The CDR3 DNA sequence: TGTGCCACCAGTGAGGGGCTAGCGGGGGGGCCATCCTACAATGAGCAGTTCTTC.

The gene calls are TRBV7-9 and TRBJ1-2; D is undetermined. Germline CDR1 reads SEHNR; CDR2 reads FQNEAQ (reference sequence). The length of the CDR3 is 13 residues. Trimming took 5 bases from V and 4 from J, leaving 11 bases between them. The CDR3 sequence: CASSSRILYGYTF. The CDR3 DNA reads TGTGCCAGCAGCAGCCGAATCCTCTATGGCTACACCTTC.

V and J are TRBV5-8 and TRBJ2-3; D may correspond to TRBD1 or TRBD2 (6 bases each). Germline V CDR1 and CDR2: SGHTS, YDEGEE. There are 16 residues in the CDR3. Trimming took 3 bases from V and 6 from J, leaving 20 bases between them. The CDR3 region has the DNA TGTGCCAGCAGCTGGGGGGCTTCAGGGATTGGCGATACGCAGTATTTT. This sequence encodes CASSWGASGIGDTQYF.

The rearrangement joins TRBV29-1 to TRBJ2-7, with D unresolved. This CDR3 spans 12 amino acids. Trimming left V 6 bases short and J 3 bases short, with 12 bases between. Germline V gene lookup returns CDR1 SQVTM and CDR2 ANQGSEA. The CDR3 DNA is TGCAGCGTAAGCGTGGGCAACTACGAGCAGTACTTC. This codes for CSVSVGNYEQYF.

The chain recombines TRBV30 with TRBJ1-4; maybe TRBD1 (6 bases). Between the trimmed V and J ends, which lost 0 bases and 8 bases, there was a span of 13 bases. The CDR3 runs 14 residues. Germline CDR1 GTSNPN, CDR2 SVGIG (reference sequence). CDR3 DNA sequence: TGTGCCTGGAGTGTTCGGCAGGGGAGGGAAAAACTGTTTTTT. Its translation is CAWSVRQGREKLFF. The full variable domain, with the rest looked up from reference TRBV30 and TRBJ1-4, is SQTIHQWPATLVQPVGSPLSLECTVEGTSNPNLYWYRQAAGRGLQLLFYSVGIGQISSEVPQNLSASRPQDRQFILSSKKLLLSDSGFYLCAWSVRQGREKLFFGSGTQLSVL.

The chain uses TRBV5-4 and TRBJ2-1; D is undetermined. The CDR3 consists of 15 residues. V lost 0 bases, J lost 8 bases, and 15 bases lay in between. CDR1 and CDR2 from the germline V gene are SGHNT and YYREEE (reference sequence). The CDR3 here is CASSLAWQTLDEQFF. CDR3 sequence (DNA): TGTGCCAGCAGCTTGGCCTGGCAGACCCTCGATGAGCAGTTCTTC.

The chain joins TRBV12-5 to TRBJ2-3, with TRBD2 as a possible D gene (6 bases). The CDR3 sequence is 15 residues long. V shed 5 bases and J shed 5 bases, with 17 bases lying between them. Germline CDR1 and CDR2: LGHNT and FRNRAP. As DNA, the CDR3 is TGTGCTAGTGGTGGCGGGGACTCCCTCGGAGATACGCAGTATTTT. Residues: CASGGGDSLGDTQYF.

V is TRBV6-5 and J is TRBJ1-2; TRBD1 is a possible D gene (5 bases). V lost 8 bases, J lost 7 bases, and 17 bases lay in between. Germline V CDR1 and CDR2: MNHEY, SVGAGI. The CDR3 contains 13 residues. This CDR3 is CASRGLQGSGYTF. CDR3 nucleotides: TGTGCCAGCCGAGGCCTCCAGGGTTCTGGCTACACCTTC.

V is TRBV30 and J is TRBJ2-7, with 10 nucleotides matching TRBD1. The germline V gene encodes CDR1 GTSNPN and CDR2 SVGIG (reference sequence). The CDR3 length is 15 residues. J lost 7 bases, V lost 0 bases, and 9 bases had no gene match. Written as DNA, the CDR3 is TGTGCCTGGAGTGTACCCCGACAGGGGGCAAGGGAGCAGTACTTC. It is translated as CAWSVPRQGAREQYF.

The chain recombines TRBV7-3 with TRBJ1-2; no clear D. V shed 1 base and J shed 4 bases, with 10 bases lying between them. The CDR3 is made up of 14 amino acids. The germline V gene has CDR1 SGHTA and CDR2 FQGTGA. The chain's CDR3 is CASSLNPATYGYTF. The DNA for the CDR3 is TGTGCCAGCAGCTTAAACCCCGCAACCTATGGCTACACCTTC. The full variable domain, in which reference TRBV7-3 and TRBJ1-2 provide the parts outside the CDR3, is GAGVSQTPSNKVTEKGKYVELRCDPISGHTALYWYRQSLGQGPEFLIYFQGTGAADDSGLPNDRFFAVRPEGSVSTLKIQRTERGDSAVYLCASSLNPATYGYTFGSGTRLTVV.

The CDR3: CASSRGEGAFF. Here the CDR3 DNA reads TGTGCCAGCAGTCGGGGGGAGGGGGCTTTCTTT. The V call is TRBV12-3 or TRBV12-4, the J call TRBJ1-1; TRBD1 is a possible D gene (5 bases). The CDR3 has 11 amino acids. Trimming took off 5 bases at V and 11 bases at J, with 12 bases between the two ends.

The CDR3 coding sequence is TGTGCCAGCAGTCGCGGGAACAGGGTGGTCTACGAGCAGTACTTC. It specifies CASSRGNRVVYEQYF. The V and J genes are TRBV28 and TRBJ2-7; D assignment may be TRBD1 or TRBD2 (6 bases each). V dropped 5 bases and J dropped 3 bases, with 17 bases sitting between them. CDR3 size: 15 residues. Germline-derived CDR1 and CDR2 are MDHEN and SYDVKM.

This clonotype was counted only a few times. The chain carries TRBV28 and TRBJ2-7; D might be TRBD1 or TRBD2, each matching 6 bases. Trimming left V 3 bases short and J 5 bases short, with 11 bases between. The CDR3 spans 13 residues. CDR1 and CDR2 from the germline V gene are MDHEN and SYDVKM. DNA for the CDR3: TGTGCCAGCAGTTTTGGGGGGCGGGACGAGCAGTACTTC. Protein: CASSFGGRDEQYF.

This clonotype appeared a single time. The chain carries TRBV3-1 and TRBJ2-7, with no clear D. Looked up from germline, CDR1 is LGHDT and CDR2 is YNNKEL (reference sequence). V lost 5 bases and J lost 4, with 6 bases in between. The CDR3 is made up of 11 amino acids. CDR3 DNA: TGTGCCAGCAGCACAGTGTACGAGCAGTACTTC. It specifies CASSTVYEQYF.

This chain connects TRBV28 to TRBJ1-2; a possible D gene is TRBD1 (6 bases). The CDR3 runs to 12 residues. Trimming took off 10 bases at V and 4 bases at J, with 13 bases between the two ends. CDR1 is MDHEN and CDR2 is SYDVKM in the germline V gene. The CDR3 reads CAINRAPYGYTF. CDR3 nucleotide sequence: TGTGCCATCAACAGGGCGCCCTATGGCTACACCTTC.

The chain recombines TRBV20-1 with TRBJ2-7; 7 nucleotides match TRBD2. Germline lookup yields CDR1 DFQATT and CDR2 SNEGSKA (reference sequence). The CDR3 runs to 14 residues. The V and J ends lost 6 bases and 2 bases, in that order; junction bases with no gene match: 10. The CDR3: CSAPLAGYTYEQYF. The DNA for the CDR3 is TGCAGTGCGCCCTTAGCGGGTTATACCTACGAGCAGTACTTC.

The V gene is TRBV7-2, the J gene TRBJ2-5; 7 bases line up with TRBD2. Germline V gene lookup returns CDR1 SGHTA and CDR2 FQGNSA. The V segment lost 7 bases and the J segment 7 bases; nucleotides outside the gene matches: 15. The CDR3 totals 15 residues. CDR3 loop: CASTSGGSAGGTQYF. In nucleotides, the CDR3 is TGTGCCAGCACCTCCGGGGGGTCTGCCGGTGGGACCCAGTACTTC.

The gene calls are TRBV5-4 and TRBJ1-2; 8 bases are shared with TRBD1. The CDR3 runs 17 residues. Losses at the gene ends were 3 bases for V and 6 bases for J; bases not matched to a gene: 16. Germline lookup yields CDR1 SGHNT and CDR2 YYREEE (reference sequence). CDR3 loop: CASSSGQVRQSLHGYTF. The CDR3 DNA reads TGTGCCAGCAGCTCGGGACAGGTGCGGCAAAGCCTTCATGGCTACACCTTC.